This T cell receptor beta chain was sequenced in a study of identifying expanded T cells in peripheral blood. General study results and limits: Clone count variance between approximately two-week samples rose with total template count. Technical replicates showed roughly 1.2 changed clones; two weeks 15 to 20; four weeks 19.

The repertoire was sequenced with immunoSEQ multiplex PCR; TCRdb's copy has only in-frame clones and lacks some. Of 100,000 to 150,000 clones in the sample, 86% were seen once. To note about this clone: No antigen is known for it.

Germline lookup yields CDR1 MGHDK and CDR2 SYGVNS. V lost 3 bases and J 5 bases, leaving 16 bases between the germline ends. The CDR3 totals 15 residues. The rearrangement joins TRBV25-1 to TRBJ1-1, with D possibly TRBD1 on 5 matching bases. This clonotype originated in a person aged 18 to 75 in good health. The sequenced material came from blood. CDR3 in amino acids: CASSDSKMGGTEAFF. The CDR3 nucleotides read TGTGCCAGCAGTGATTCTAAGATGGGGGGGACTGAAGCTTTCTTT.